This TCR beta chain was found in a study of blood T cell repertoires in COVID-19. Trimming removed 7 bases from V and 5 bases from J; junction bases left unmatched: 10. The CDR3 runs 16 residues. Germline V gene sequence: CDR1 LNHDA, CDR2 SQIVND (reference sequence). Only in-frame clones appear in the TCRdb table, and some are missing; sequencing was by immunoSEQ multiplex PCR. The profile shows about 130,000 clones, roughly 80% of them singletons. This sequence was found in a middle-aged man who had recovered from COVID-19. The sequencing sample was made of PBMCs or T cells enriched from blood (not recorded which). This chain uses TRBV19 with TRBJ2-6; 8 bases line up with TRBD2. The CDR3 DNA follows: TGTGCCAGTACCCTCGGCGGGGGGCCGAGGGCCAACGTCCTGACTTTC. Protein sequence: CASTLGGGPRANVLTF.